The entry that follows covers one TCR beta chain sequence. This specimen belongs to a study of blood T cell repertoires in COVID-19. As for the study in general: Samples representing acute and convalescent COVID-19 were sourced from the United States, Italy and Spain. From T cells, B-cell-depleted T cells, or PBMCs came the material, which was cDNA or gDNA.

Trimming took 0 bases from V and 1 from J, leaving 13 bases between them. The germline V gene encodes CDR1 SGHRS and CDR2 YFSETQ. The CDR3 has 16 residues. Sequencing was performed with immunoSEQ multiplex PCR; in TCRdb, only in-frame clones are kept and a portion is missing. The profile shows 50,000 to 55,000 clones, 70% to 85% of them singletons. Material: peripheral blood. The chain is built from TRBV5-1 and TRBJ1-1; D may be TRBD1 (6 bases). The TCR comes from a human donor in a cohort sampled during active COVID-19. The CDR3 coding sequence is TGCGCCAGCAGCTTGGGCGGGGGCGCAGGGAACACTGAAGCTTTCTTT. Protein sequence: CASSLGGGAGNTEAFF.